Below are 16 T cell receptor beta chains sequenced from a single sample in a study of OX40 agonist ivuxolimab in advanced cancers. The library came from the immunoSEQ multiplex PCR assay. TCRdb limited this immuneACCESS table to in-frame rearrangements with V and J called. A share of clones is missing; checked studies link under half to unresolved V genes, and the rest is unexplained. This sample comprises 52,000 or so clones, 84% of them detected only once. Jointly, the top ten make up around 4.3% of the sample. Sequences were derived from CD4+ or CD8+ T cells sorted from blood, sampled in a trial of the OX40 agonist ivuxolimab. The receptors were gathered from an adult with an advanced solid tumor such as melanoma, head and neck, liver or kidney cancer.

The chain recombines TRBV10-3 with TRBJ2-7, with 14 bases that match TRBD2. The trim removed 3 bases at V and 7 bases at J, leaving 8 bases unmatched. Germline lookup yields CDR1 ENHRY and CDR2 SYGVKD. The CDR3 covers 16 residues. The CDR3 coding sequence is TGTGCCATCAGTGACCCGGGGACTAGCGGGGGAAATGAGCAGTACTTC. This translates into CAISDPGTSGGNEQYF.

Only one count was recorded for this clone. This sequence joins TRBV5-1 and TRBJ1-4, with 7 bases identical to TRBD1. Germline values: CDR1 SGHRS, CDR2 YFSETQ. V was pared by 0 bases and J by 7 bases, with 9 bases of the junction left unmatched. This CDR3 is 16 amino acids long. CDR3 protein: CASSLEATGPGEKLFF. The CDR3 DNA follows: TGCGCCAGCAGCTTGGAAGCGACAGGGCCGGGTGAAAAACTGTTTTTT.

The chain carries TRBV9 and TRBJ2-7, with 9 bases that match TRBD2. From germline, CDR1 is SGDLS and CDR2 YYNGEE. Unmatched junction bases numbered 6, after V lost 0 bases and J lost 5 bases. The CDR3 is 15 amino acids. CDR3 sequence (DNA): TGTGCCAGCAGCGTAGCGGCGGGAGGGTATGACGAGCAGTACTTC. This encodes CASSVAAGGYDEQYF.

This chain joins TRBV6-1 and TRBJ2-7; D remains ambiguous. CDR3 length equals 12 residues. CDR1 is MNHNS and CDR2 is SASEGT in the germline V gene. V was shortened by 9 bases and J by 4 bases, with 13 bases between the two germline ends. The CDR3 coding sequence is TGTGCCAGTGGGGTCGCGAGGTACGAGCAGTACTTC. This translates into CASGVARYEQYF.

This rearrangement joins TRBV5-1 to TRBJ2-1, with TRBD2 matching over 7 bases. The CDR3 length is 15 residues. CDR1 SGHRS and CDR2 YFSETQ come from the germline V gene. Losses at the gene ends were 0 bases for V and 5 bases for J; bases not matched to a gene: 5. The CDR3 bases are TGCGCCAGCAGCTTGGTGGCTAGCGGCCACAATGAGCAGTTCTTC. It codes for CASSLVASGHNEQFF.

The CDR3 spells CATNSYREGEAFF. The CDR3 DNA reads as TGTGCCACCAACTCCTACAGGGAAGGTGAAGCTTTCTTT. The chain links TRBV6-1 to TRBJ1-1; tentatively, D is TRBD1 (6 bases). V lost 10 bases and J lost 7, with 19 bases in between. This CDR3 comprises 13 residues. CDR1 and CDR2 (germline): MNHNS, SASEGT.

The chain joins TRBV5-5 to TRBJ1-5; 9 bases are a match to TRBD1. The CDR3 length is 15 residues. The V gene's germline CDR1 is SGHKS and CDR2 YYEKEE (reference sequence). Germline trimming cut 4 bases from V and 0 bases from J; bases unmatched to any gene: 2. The CDR3 loop reads CASSTTGGSNQPQHF. The CDR3 DNA reads TGTGCCAGCAGCACGACAGGGGGTAGCAATCAGCCCCAGCATTTT.

The chain couples TRBV5-4 to TRBJ2-5; 7 nucleotides align to TRBD1. The V segment lost 6 bases and the J segment 12 bases; nucleotides outside the gene matches: 2. The CDR3 covers 9 residues. Germline V gives CDR1 SGHNT, CDR2 YYREEE (reference sequence). The CDR3 bases are TGTGCCAGCAAGACAGGGAAGTACTTC. Protein: CASKTGKYF.

The sample holds one count of this clone. The J gene is TRBJ1-3, the V gene TRBV25-1; D is perhaps TRBD1 (5 bases). The V end lost 6 bases, the J end lost 0 bases, and 12 bases lay between the germline ends. The V gene's germline CDR1 is MGHDK and CDR2 SYGVNS. The CDR3 spans 15 residues. The CDR3, as DNA: TGTGCCAGCAGCCACACAGGTTCCTCTGGAAACACCATATATTTT. Protein product: CASSHTGSSGNTIYF.

The J gene is TRBJ2-7, the V gene TRBV6-1; no firm D call. Per the germline V gene, CDR1 is MNHNS and CDR2 is SASEGT. This CDR3 region has 13 residues. The germline V and J ends were trimmed by 7 bases and 0 bases, with 10 bases remaining between them. The DNA for the CDR3 is TGTGCCAGCATCCGCAGGTACTCCTACGAGCAGTACTTC. It is translated as CASIRRYSYEQYF.

The rearrangement links TRBV7-8 to TRBJ2-3, with 9 bases lining up with TRBD1. The germline V gene encodes CDR1 SGHVS and CDR2 FQNEAQ. The CDR3 totals 15 residues. Trimming at V came to 8 bases and at J to 8 bases, leaving 14 bases not matched to a gene. CDR3 region: CASGPGTGLFGTQYF. The CDR3 DNA sequence: TGTGCCAGCGGCCCCGGGACAGGGTTGTTTGGTACGCAGTATTTT.

The CDR3, as DNA: TGTGCCTCCGGGACAGGGGTTTTGTCGCACTATGGCTACACCTTC. It codes for CASGTGVLSHYGYTF. V usage is TRBV2 and J usage is TRBJ1-2; 10 bases agree with TRBD1. The J segment lost 3 bases and the V segment lost 11 bases, leaving 12 bases of the junction unmatched. Per germline, CDR1 SNHLY and CDR2 FYNNEI. The CDR3 loop spans 15 amino acids.

The rearrangement links TRBV30 to TRBJ1-3, with 8 bases matching TRBD1. The CDR3 runs 14 residues. V trimming: 4 bases; J trimming: 2 bases; junction bases outside the gene matches: 4. From germline, CDR1 is GTSNPN and CDR2 SVGIG (reference sequence). In DNA, the CDR3 is TGTGCCTGGACCACAGGGGGGGCTGGAAACACCATATATTTT. Protein: CAWTTGGAGNTIYF.

This chain connects TRBV11-3 to TRBJ2-7; D might be TRBD2 (5 bases). V was clipped by 5 bases and J by 1 base, with 12 bases between them. Germline CDR1 SGHNT, CDR2 YENEEA. The CDR3 loop spans 14 amino acids. CDR3 in DNA: TGTGCCAGCAGCCACGACGGGAATTCCTACGAGCAGTACTTC. This encodes CASSHDGNSYEQYF.

The rearrangement uses TRBV7-2 and TRBJ2-7, with a weak D call TRBD1 (5 bases). The CDR3 consists of 15 residues. Germline V gene sequence: CDR1 SGHTA, CDR2 FQGNSA. V dropped 5 bases and J dropped 8 bases, with 22 bases sitting between them. This chain's CDR3 is CASSPAPGHSHKQYF. For the CDR3, the DNA is TGTGCCAGCAGCCCCGCCCCCGGACACTCTCACAAGCAGTACTTC.

This clone is a singleton in its sample. The chain combines TRBV7-7 with TRBJ2-2, with D possibly called TRBD1 or TRBD2 (6 bases each). Germline V CDR1 and CDR2: SSHAT, FNYEAQ (reference sequence). This CDR3 comprises 15 residues. Deletions cut 8 bases from V and 0 bases from J, with 13 bases between. The CDR3 bases are TGTGCCAGCGGACGGGGGCTAGCGAACACCGGGGAGCTGTTTTTT. It translates to CASGRGLANTGELFF.